This T cell receptor (beta chain) was sequenced during a study of CD4 T cells in lung cancer (dated by TCRdb to 2018 to 2020). In the study overall: The study screened blood T cells of NSCLC patients for responses to candidate mutation-encoded neoepitopes and isolated neoantigen-specific CD4+ T-cell clones and TCRs. Tumor and non-adjacent lung tissue were obtained from a few patients undergoing curative-intent resections for stage I-III non-small cell lung cancer. The patients who underwent resection had lung adenocarcinoma or squamous cell carcinoma, were aged 60 to 69 when blood was donated, and were mostly former smokers. Treatments received by the patients before blood donation included platinum chemotherapy, and some patients received nivolumab or pembrolizumab. TCRB deep sequencing tracked the frequency of neoantigen-specific clonotypes in tumor resections, non-adjacent lung and cultured T-cell products. Study-level results and caveats: Some responses derived from blood might reflect in vitro priming of naive T cells or cross-reactivity instead of memory responses to the cancer.

Note on this clone: It has no known antigen specificity. Qualities for individual bases were not recorded, and no much larger clone is one base off.

V drops 2 bases and J drops 3 bases, leaving 8 bases in between. Based on the germline V gene, the CDR1 and CDR2 sequences are SGHRS and YFSETQ. Taken from cysteine to phenylalanine, the CDR3 has 13 residues. The DNA shown is the 39-base CDR3, in frame from base 1. The protocol used for the library was the immunoSEQ multiplex PCR assay. Qiagen DNeasy or QIAamp micro DNA kits were used to isolate DNA, and the Adaptive Biotechnology human TCRB sequencing kit was used to sequence TCRB. An Illumina MiSeq was used to sequence the TCRB libraries. Processing in the source paper ran as follows. The kit provider's software was used to analyze TCRB sequence data, and Fisher's exact test was applied to assess tumor enrichment of clonotype templates. The table was pulled from immuneACCESS by TCRdb, which kept in-frame rearrangements only. Such tables lose some clones; where checked, under half of the loss comes from unresolved V genes, and the rest has no known cause. The V and J calls and clone size are taken from that table; D and trimming were inferred from the DNA. For this sample the table gives a few thousand clones, of which around 69% were detected only once. Of the sample, about a sixth is held by the ten largest clones.

The receptor was isolated from a man between 60 and 70 years old with non-small cell lung cancer. Specimen: lung tumor tissue. The chain uses TRBV5-1 and TRBJ2-5, and TRBD1 may be the D gene, going by 6 matching bases. The DNA is TGCGCCAGCAGCTTCGGACAGAAAGAGACCCAGTACTTC. Its translation reads: CASSFGQKETQYF.